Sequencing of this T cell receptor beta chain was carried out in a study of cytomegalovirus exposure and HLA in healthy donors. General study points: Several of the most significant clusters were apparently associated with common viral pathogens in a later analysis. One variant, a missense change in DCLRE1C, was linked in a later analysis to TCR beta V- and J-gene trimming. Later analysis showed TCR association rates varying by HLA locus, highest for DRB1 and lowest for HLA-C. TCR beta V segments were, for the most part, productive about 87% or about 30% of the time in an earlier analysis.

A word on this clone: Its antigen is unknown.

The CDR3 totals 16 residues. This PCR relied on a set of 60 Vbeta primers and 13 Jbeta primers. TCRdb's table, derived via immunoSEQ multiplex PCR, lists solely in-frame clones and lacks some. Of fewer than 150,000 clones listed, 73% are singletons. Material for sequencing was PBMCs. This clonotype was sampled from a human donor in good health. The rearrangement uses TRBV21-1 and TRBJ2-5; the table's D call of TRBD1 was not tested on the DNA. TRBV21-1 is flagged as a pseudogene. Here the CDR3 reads CASSKGSRTGTPLEYF. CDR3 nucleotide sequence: TGTGCCAGCAGCAAAGGGTCTCGGACAGGGACCCCGTTGGAGTACTTC.